This TCR beta chain was captured by sequencing in a study of T cell repertoires in cytomegalovirus infection. CDR3 size: 12 residues. Trimming removed 5 bases from V and 10 bases from J, with 15 bases in between. CDR1 SGHVS and CDR2 FQNEAQ come from the germline V gene. TCRdb ran MiXCR on the reads and lists one entry per CDR3 protein. The table includes around 440,000 distinct CDR3 sequences, 11% detected once. The table lists this clonotype with many counts. This TCR was recovered from a human donor in good health (CMV status not recorded). Some clones in this sample may be carry-over from other donors' samples. The chain uses TRBV7-8 and TRBJ2-7; D not certain. Sequences were obtained from PBMCs. CDR3 sequence (DNA): TGTGCCAGCAGCCTTAGTACTACGAGCCAGTACTTC. This gives the protein CASSLSTTSQYF.